One and the same sample provided the 30 T cell receptor beta chains below, sequenced in a study of spatial heterogeneity in lung cancer. TCRdb passed the 5' RACE reads through MiXCR, listing each CDR3 protein once. The table shows around 120,000 distinct CDR3 sequences, with 12% occurring only once. Time point in this sample: blood at routine non-recurrence follow-up after resection. Unsorted tumor, nontumor lung tissue or cryopreserved PBMC supplied the whole RNA. This specimen was PBMCs, taken at follow-up. All receptors derive from a male donor with early-stage non-small cell lung cancer.

This clonotype came up a few times. The rearrangement joins TRBV6-5 to TRBJ2-3; D possibly corresponds to TRBD2 (6 bases). Trimming shortened V by 6 bases and J by 4 bases, and 11 bases separated the two germline ends. Germline loops: CDR1 MNHEY, CDR2 SVGAGI. The CDR3 runs to 13 residues. The CDR3 reads CASRPPGADTQYF. In nucleotides, the CDR3 is TGTGCCAGCAGACCCCCGGGGGCAGATACGCAGTATTTT.

There are many counts of this clonotype. The J gene is TRBJ2-1, the V gene TRBV15; the match to TRBD2 covers 9 bases. V gave up 7 bases and J gave up 3 bases; unmatched junction bases: 7. Germline V gene data show CDR1 as LNHNV and CDR2 as YYDKDF (reference sequence). The CDR3 is 15 residues long. The CDR3 loop is CATTRGGASYNEQFF. CDR3 in DNA: TGTGCCACCACTCGCGGGGGGGCTAGCTACAATGAGCAGTTCTTC.

Ten or more counts support this clonotype. This sequence joins TRBV27 and TRBJ2-7, with 8 bases identical to TRBD1. Germline values: CDR1 MNHEY, CDR2 SMNVEV (reference sequence). V trimming: 6 bases; J trimming: 5 bases; junction bases outside the gene matches: 3. CDR3 length: 12 residues. In DNA, the CDR3 is TGTGCCAGCAGGGACAGGGTGGACGAGCAGTACTTC. Its protein product is CASRDRVDEQYF.

This clonotype was detected ten times or more. This chain uses TRBV6-2 or TRBV6-3 with TRBJ2-5; D is ambiguous. Germline V gene sequence: CDR1 MNHEY, CDR2 SVGEGT. CDR3 length: 12 residues. Trimming pared 5 bases from V and 7 bases from J, leaving 11 bases between. The CDR3 DNA is TGTGCCAGCAGTCAACGAGTCGGGACCCAGTACTTC. Translating it yields CASSQRVGTQYF.

This clonotype was seen at least ten times. V is TRBV12-3 or TRBV12-4 and J is TRBJ2-3; D remains ambiguous. Trimming shortened V by 5 bases and J by 10 bases, and 10 bases separated the two germline ends. The CDR3 consists of 11 residues. The CDR3 bases are TGTGCCAGCAGTGGCTTGATTGCGCAGTATTTT. Amino acids: CASSGLIAQYF.

This clonotype was recorded at least ten times. The V and J genes are TRBV27 and TRBJ2-1; 9 bases match TRBD1. Germline assignment: CDR1 MNHEY and CDR2 SMNVEV (reference sequence). J gave up 8 bases and V 0 bases, and 8 bases lay outside the gene matches. This CDR3 is 16 amino acids long. The CDR3, as DNA: TGTGCCAGCAGTTTATCGGGGACAGGGTGGGCCGATGAGCAGTTCTTC. Translated, it gives CASSLSGTGWADEQFF.

This clonotype was seen a handful of times. The chain couples TRBV27 to TRBJ1-2, with TRBD1 matching over 9 bases. CDR1 MNHEY and CDR2 SMNVEV come from the germline V gene (reference sequence). The CDR3 extends over 12 amino acids. The ends lost 8 bases at V and 7 bases at J; junction bases unmatched: 5. CDR3 sequence reads: CASGQGISGYTF. CDR3 DNA: TGTGCCAGCGGACAGGGGATTTCTGGCTACACCTTC.

This clonotype was counted a few times. The chain links TRBV18 to TRBJ1-6; D gene uncertain. The ends were cut back, 0 bases at V and 7 bases at J, with 4 bases in the middle. Per the germline V gene, CDR1 is KGHSH and CDR2 is LQKENI. The CDR3 has 13 amino acids. The CDR3 DNA reads TGTGCCAGCTCACCACCGGCGAATTCACCCCTCCACTTT. Amino acids: CASSPPANSPLHF.

The V and J genes are TRBV7-2 and TRBJ2-3; 8 bases match TRBD1. The CDR3 sequence is 16 residues long. The junction had 4 bases not matched to a gene; V was cut back by 1 base and J by 1 base. CDR1 and CDR2 from the germline V gene are SGHTA and FQGNSA. CDR3 DNA: TGTGCCAGCAGCTTAGTTGGGACAGGTCGCACAGATACGCAGTATTTT. This gives the protein CASSLVGTGRTDTQYF.

This chain connects TRBV10-3 to TRBJ1-1; D is unresolved. Germline-derived CDR1 and CDR2 are ENHRY and SYGVKD. The CDR3 is 16 amino acids. V was cut by 6 bases and J by 0 bases, with 17 bases left in between. The CDR3 DNA reads as TGTGCCATCAGCGAAGTTAGAGGCCATTTGAACACTGAAGCTTTCTTT. Translated: CAISEVRGHLNTEAFF.

Remarks on this clonotype: Being one base from a much bigger clone, this may be a read error. The chain is built from TRBV29-1 and TRBJ2-7, with no clear D. Germline V CDR1 and CDR2: SQVTM, ANQGSEA. V was shortened by 4 bases and J by 5 bases, with 12 bases between the two germline ends. The CDR3 is made up of 12 amino acids. CDR3 sequence: CSVVGLAHEQYF. CDR3 sequence (DNA): TGCAGCGTTGTTGGGTTAGCCCACGAGCAGTACTTC.

This clonotype was seen at least ten times. The rearrangement joins TRBV4-1 to TRBJ2-1; the D call may be TRBD1 or TRBD2 (6 bases each). This CDR3 region has 16 residues. CDR1 is MGHRA, CDR2 YSYEKL, per germline. Trimming shortened V by 6 bases and J by 1 base, and 16 bases separated the two germline ends. This CDR3 is CASRQREGGSYNEQFF. The DNA of the CDR3 is TGCGCCAGCAGACAACGCGAGGGGGGTTCCTACAATGAGCAGTTCTTC.

A single count supports this clonotype. The rearrangement links TRBV28 to TRBJ1-6; possibly TRBD1 for D (5 bases). Germline values: CDR1 MDHEN, CDR2 SYDVKM. V dropped 6 bases and J dropped 6 bases, with 9 bases sitting between them. The CDR3 covers 13 residues. CDR3 coding DNA: TGTGCCAGCAGCACAGGTCCTAATTCACCCCTCCACTTT. Encoded protein: CASSTGPNSPLHF.

This clonotype was counted a few times. The V and J genes are TRBV9 and TRBJ2-1; D gene uncertain. CDR1 and CDR2 from the germline V gene are SGDLS and YYNGEE. Trimming took 3 bases from V and 0 from J, leaving 13 bases between them. The CDR3 is 16 amino acids. In nucleotides, the CDR3 is TGTGCCAGCAGCGGATCTCTGGGAAGCTCCTACAATGAGCAGTTCTTC. It codes for CASSGSLGSSYNEQFF.

This clonotype was detected ten times or more. The chain combines TRBV20-1 with TRBJ2-7; 10 positions match TRBD2. This CDR3 is built from 14 residues. Trimming took 6 bases from V and 0 from J; bases not matched to a gene: 5. Germline assignment: CDR1 DFQATT and CDR2 SNEGSKA (reference sequence). In DNA form, the CDR3 reads TGCAGTGCGGCGGGACTAGCGTTCTCCTACGAGCAGTACTTC. Amino acids: CSAAGLAFSYEQYF.

In this sample, this clonotype turned up many times. V gene TRBV20-1 combines with J gene TRBJ2-1, with D perhaps TRBD1 (5 bases). V was trimmed by 7 bases and J by 5 bases, leaving 12 bases between them. This CDR3 has 12 amino acids. The germline gives CDR1 DFQATT, CDR2 SNEGSKA (reference sequence). CDR3 protein: CSGGPRDNEQFF. In DNA, the CDR3 is TGCAGTGGGGGCCCCAGGGACAATGAGCAGTTCTTC.

There are a few counts of this clonotype. The chain joins TRBV7-2 to TRBJ2-3; possibly TRBD2 for D (6 bases). CDR1 SGHTA and CDR2 FQGNSA come from the germline V gene. V was clipped by 1 base and J by 2 bases, with 10 bases between them. This CDR3 region has 15 residues. The CDR3 loop is CASSLDRGYTDTQYF. The CDR3, as DNA: TGTGCCAGCAGCTTAGACCGGGGGTACACAGATACGCAGTATTTT. The whole variable domain, remainder taken from reference TRBV7-2 and TRBJ2-3, is GAGVSQSPSNKVTEKGKDVELRCDPISGHTALYWYRQSLGQGLEFLIYFQGNSAPDKSGLPSDRFSAERTGGSVSTLTIQRTQQEDSAVYLCASSLDRGYTDTQYFGPGTRLTVL.

V and J are TRBV7-4 and TRBJ2-1, with a tentative D call TRBD2 (6 bases). CDR1 SGHVT and CDR2 SQSDAQ come from the germline V gene. V lost 2 bases and J lost 9, with 14 bases in between. The CDR3 length is 14 residues. The chain's CDR3 is CASSLNGGTVEQFF. CDR3 coding DNA: TGTGCCAGCAGCTTAAATGGGGGGACGGTTGAGCAGTTCTTC.

This clonotype has at least ten counts. The chain recombines TRBV29-1 with TRBJ2-7; D possibly corresponds to TRBD1 (6 bases). The CDR3 has 13 residues. Per germline, CDR1 SQVTM and CDR2 ANQGSEA. With 4 bases removed from V and 4 bases from J, the gap between germline ends came to 14 bases. CDR3: CSVAAARGYEQYF. The CDR3 region has the DNA TGCAGCGTTGCAGCCGCCAGGGGTTACGAGCAGTACTTC.

This clonotype showed up just a few times. The rearrangement joins TRBV28 to TRBJ2-7; D perhaps matches TRBD1 (5 bases). V was shortened by 3 bases and J by 5 bases, with 14 bases between the two germline ends. Germline V gives CDR1 MDHEN, CDR2 SYDVKM. The CDR3 covers 14 residues. CDR3 sequence: CASSFFQGLDEQYF. The CDR3 DNA follows: TGTGCCAGCAGTTTTTTTCAGGGCCTGGACGAGCAGTACTTC.

The CDR3 is CSARVGVHEQYF. CDR3 coding DNA: TGCAGTGCTAGAGTAGGAGTTCACGAGCAGTACTTC. The genes are TRBV20-1 and TRBJ2-7, with D unclear. V lost 1 base and J lost 5, with 9 bases in between. There are 12 residues in the CDR3. Per the germline V gene, CDR1 is DFQATT and CDR2 is SNEGSKA (reference sequence).

This clonotype was detected ten times or more. V gene TRBV10-2 combines with J gene TRBJ1-5, with D perhaps matching TRBD1 (5 bases). The CDR3 contains 15 residues. Looked up from germline, CDR1 is WSHSY and CDR2 is SAAADI. V was cut by 6 bases and J by 2 bases, with 14 bases left in between. The CDR3 coding sequence is TGCGCCAGCAGCGACGGGACTCCCCGCAATCAGCCCCAGCATTTT. Protein product: CASSDGTPRNQPQHF.

The chain employs TRBV7-9 and TRBJ2-5; the D is unclear. CDR1 is SEHNR and CDR2 is FQNEAQ in the germline V gene (reference sequence). V was shortened by 5 bases and J by 8 bases, with 9 bases between the two germline ends. The CDR3 runs to 11 residues. CDR3 residues: CASSTYRTQYF. The DNA for the CDR3 is TGTGCCAGCAGCACCTATAGAACCCAGTACTTC. The full variable domain, completed using reference TRBV7-9 and TRBJ2-5, is DTGVSQNPRHKITKRGQNVTFRCDPISEHNRLYWYRQTLGQGPEFLTYFQNEAQLEKSRLLSDRFSAERPKGSFSTLEIQRTEQGDSAMYLCASSTYRTQYFGPGTRLLVL.

In nucleotides, the CDR3 is TGCGCCAGCAGCTTGGCCGAGGCAGGACCTACCTACGAGCAGTACTTC. This translates into CASSLAEAGPTYEQYF. The chain joins TRBV5-1 to TRBJ2-7; D not resolved. V lost 0 bases and J 2 bases, leaving 15 bases between the germline ends. CDR1 is SGHRS and CDR2 is YFSETQ in the germline V gene. This CDR3 contains 16 residues.

V gene TRBV6-6 combines with J gene TRBJ2-1, with no clear D. Germline V CDR1 and CDR2: MNHNY, SVGAGI (reference sequence). CDR3 length equals 14 residues. The ends were cut back, 2 bases at V and 5 bases at J, with 10 bases in the middle. The CDR3 DNA reads as TGTGCCAGCAGTTACGGGTCAGCTAACAATGAGCAGTTCTTC. It encodes CASSYGSANNEQFF.

This clonotype was seen ten or more times. V gene TRBV25-1 combines with J gene TRBJ2-3; D gene ambiguous. There are 14 residues in the CDR3. V was clipped by 3 bases and J by 1 base, with 8 bases between them. Germline CDR1 MGHDK, CDR2 SYGVNS. CDR3 sequence (DNA): TGTGCCAGCAGTGAGTCAGTGCGCACAGATACGCAGTATTTT. This encodes CASSESVRTDTQYF.

Many counts were recorded for this clonotype. J is TRBJ2-4 and V is TRBV29-1; 9 bases are shared with TRBD2. Germline V gene sequence: CDR1 SQVTM, CDR2 ANQGSEA. This CDR3 is built from 14 residues. With V trimmed by 5 bases and J by 1 base, 3 bases remained unmatched. The CDR3 region has the DNA TGCAGCGTTCCAAGCGGGGGGGCCAAAAACATTCAGTACTTC. It yields the protein CSVPSGGAKNIQYF.

This clonotype was seen at least ten times. The chain carries TRBV10-1 and TRBJ1-1; 8 positions agree with TRBD1. V shed 8 bases and J 2 bases; nucleotides not matched to a gene: 7. The length of the CDR3 is 14 residues. Germline V gives CDR1 WNHNN, CDR2 SYGVQD (reference sequence). The CDR3 DNA follows: TGCGCCAGCTCTAAAGGACAGGGTAACACTGAAGCTTTCTTT. This translates into CASSKGQGNTEAFF.

This chain connects TRBV28 to TRBJ2-3, with no clear D. Germline V lookup: CDR1 MDHEN, CDR2 SYDVKM. The V gene lost 6 bases and the J gene lost 0 bases, with 7 bases spanning the gap. The CDR3 extends over 13 amino acids. The CDR3, as DNA: TGTGCCAGCAGACCCACAAGCACAGATACGCAGTATTTT. The encoded protein is CASRPTSTDTQYF.

The chain recombines TRBV24-1 with TRBJ2-3, with D tentatively TRBD1 or TRBD2 (5 bases each). The germline gives CDR1 KGHDR, CDR2 SFDVKD. The V gene lost 1 base and the J gene lost 1 base, with 11 bases spanning the gap. The CDR3 spans 16 residues. CDR3 amino acids: CATSDFGGLGTDTQYF. The CDR3 coding sequence is TGTGCCACCAGTGATTTTGGGGGATTAGGCACAGATACGCAGTATTTT.